This record concerns one T cell receptor (beta chain) sequence. Its antigen is not identified. Sequencing used immunoSEQ v3.0 at survey level. A target of about 35,000-55,000 T-cell genomes per sample was set for sequencing. TCRdb's table, derived via immunoSEQ multiplex PCR, lists solely in-frame clones and lacks some. The sample shows about 29,000 clones, around 80% of them seen only once. The source of the sample is a study of long-term antiretroviral therapy in people with HIV. Germline V gene lookup returns CDR1 ENHRY and CDR2 SYGVKD. The CDR3 has 18 amino acids. V lost 0 bases, J lost 1 base, and 18 bases lay in between. Overall study findings and caveats: Post-ART diversity increased but stayed below transplant donor controls.

V gene TRBV10-3 combines with J gene TRBJ1-1, with D tentatively TRBD1 (5 bases). This receptor was identified in a man between 18 and 29 years old with HIV. The specimen was unsorted PBMCs, collected 1.5 years before starting antiretroviral therapy. Written as DNA, the CDR3 is TGTGCCATCAGTGAGTCGGGAAGAGGGACTTATAGGAACACTGAAGCTTTCTTT. This encodes CAISESGRGTYRNTEAFF.